Below, 32 T cell receptor beta chains from the same sample are listed, as sequenced in a study of radiotherapy plus CTLA-4 blockade in lung cancer. Measured with immunoSEQ multiplex PCR; TCRdb has only the in-frame clones, and not every one. The sample holds 90,000 to 100,000 clones, 88% seen once. The starting material was peripheral blood, obtained from a patient treated with radiotherapy plus ipilimumab. These TCRs come from a human donor with non-small cell lung cancer that progressed on radiotherapy plus ipilimumab.

This chain connects TRBV27 to TRBJ1-4, with D possibly TRBD1 on 6 matching bases. Deletions cut 2 bases from V and 0 bases from J, with 16 bases between. CDR1 MNHEY and CDR2 SMNVEV come from the germline V gene (reference sequence). The CDR3 consists of 18 residues. CDR3 sequence: CASSLLRGQFTTNEKLFF. The CDR3 DNA sequence: TGTGCCAGCAGTTTACTGCGGGGGCAGTTTACAACTAATGAAAAACTGTTTTTT.

The chain couples TRBV30 to TRBJ2-7, with a weak D call TRBD1 (6 bases). The CDR3 has 17 amino acids. Germline assignment: CDR1 GTSNPN and CDR2 SVGIG (reference sequence). The V gene lost 1 base and the J gene lost 2 bases, with 21 bases spanning the gap. CDR3 bases: TGTGCCTGGAGTGGCCTCATTACAGGGACCTCCACCTACGAGCAGTACTTC. This gives the protein CAWSGLITGTSTYEQYF.

The chain employs TRBV18 and TRBJ1-2; D might be TRBD1 (6 bases). The V and J ends lost 6 bases and 4 bases respectively, with 18 bases between them. CDR1 KGHSH and CDR2 LQKENI come from the germline V gene. The CDR3 is 15 residues long. This chain's CDR3 is CASSPETGKGYGYTF. CDR3 sequence (DNA): TGTGCCAGCTCCCCAGAAACAGGGAAAGGCTATGGCTACACCTTC.

The chain uses TRBV4-2 and TRBJ2-1; D uncertain. Germline CDR1 LGHNA, CDR2 YNFKEQ. Between the trimmed V and J ends, which lost 1 base and 5 bases, there was a span of 9 bases. The CDR3 is made up of 14 amino acids. CDR3 nucleotide sequence: TGTGCCAGCAGCCAAGTTGAACGGGACAATGAGCAGTTCTTC. This gives the protein CASSQVERDNEQFF.

This rearrangement joins TRBV6-5 to TRBJ2-7; no clear D gene. CDR1 is MNHEY, CDR2 SVGAGI, per germline. This CDR3 has 13 residues. V was shortened by 6 bases and J by 7 bases, with 16 bases between the two germline ends. The DNA of the CDR3 is TGTGCCAGCAGGCCGGCCCTCTACTTAGAGCAGTACTTC. This translates into CASRPALYLEQYF.

The rearrangement links TRBV2 to TRBJ1-4, with unresolved D. The V end lost 6 bases, the J end lost 5 bases, and 16 bases lay between the germline ends. This CDR3 spans 15 amino acids. The germline CDR1 and CDR2 sequences are SNHLY and FYNNEI. CDR3 bases: TGTGCCAGCAGGTTCTCGGAAGGGAAGAATGAAAAACTGTTTTTT. Its translation is CASRFSEGKNEKLFF.

The chain employs TRBV7-8 and TRBJ1-1, with 7 bases aligning to TRBD1. V was pared by 1 base and J by 1 base, with 3 bases of the junction left unmatched. Germline V gene sequence: CDR1 SGHVS, CDR2 FQNEAQ. CDR3 length: 15 residues. This CDR3 reads CASSLVRTGNTEAFF. The CDR3, as DNA: TGTGCCAGCAGCTTAGTGCGGACAGGGAACACTGAAGCTTTCTTT.

This chain joins TRBV5-1 and TRBJ2-1, with 7 bases aligning to TRBD1. The germline V gene encodes CDR1 SGHRS and CDR2 YFSETQ. J was trimmed by 3 bases and V by 0 bases; bases with no gene match: 3. The CDR3 spans 15 residues. The CDR3 region has the DNA TGCGCCAGCAGCTTGGTTCAGGGGGTCTACAATGAGCAGTTCTTC. Amino acids: CASSLVQGVYNEQFF.

V gene TRBV19 combines with J gene TRBJ1-2; D gene uncertain. CDR1 LNHDA and CDR2 SQIVND come from the germline V gene (reference sequence). V lost 4 bases and J 5 bases, leaving 8 bases between the germline ends. The CDR3 is 12 amino acids. The CDR3 is CASSTQSYGYTF. Written as DNA, the CDR3 is TGTGCCAGTAGTACTCAAAGTTATGGCTACACCTTC.

The chain uses TRBV4-1 and TRBJ2-3; weak D call: TRBD2 (6 bases). This CDR3 has 14 amino acids. Germline-derived CDR1 and CDR2 are MGHRA and YSYEKL. The V end was cut by 3 bases, the J end by 4 bases, with 11 bases between. The CDR3 is CASSHPTGADTQYF. The CDR3 bases are TGCGCCAGCAGCCACCCTACGGGGGCAGATACGCAGTATTTT.

The V call is TRBV6-1, the J call TRBJ2-7, with TRBD2 matching over 14 bases. There are 15 residues in the CDR3. After removal of 6 bases from V and 3 bases from J, the junction contained 4 bases not matched to a gene. From germline, CDR1 is MNHNS and CDR2 SASEGT. The CDR3 DNA follows: TGTGCCAGCAGGTCCGGGACTAGCGGGAGCTACGAGCAGTACTTC. Translation: CASRSGTSGSYEQYF.

The chain combines TRBV21-1 with TRBJ1-2; no check of the table's D call, TRBD1, against the DNA was made. TRBV21-1 is noted as a pseudogene. This CDR3 region has 16 residues. The CDR3 coding sequence is TGTGCCAGCAGCCCCCCTGGCGTGGACAGGGGATATGGCTACACCTTC. Translated: CASSPPGVDRGYGYTF.

The gene calls are TRBV5-1 and TRBJ1-5, with D perhaps matching TRBD1 (5 bases). Trimming shortened V by 4 bases and J by 2 bases, and 13 bases separated the two germline ends. The germline V gene has CDR1 SGHRS and CDR2 YFSETQ. The CDR3 consists of 15 residues. Written as DNA, the CDR3 is TGCGCCAGCAGCCCACACGGGGGTCGCAATCAGCCCCAGCATTTT. The encoded protein is CASSPHGGRNQPQHF.

This chain links TRBV5-1 with TRBJ2-7; D not resolved. In germline, CDR1 is SGHRS, CDR2 YFSETQ. This CDR3 is built from 13 residues. Between the trimmed V and J ends, which lost 1 base and 7 bases, there was a span of 12 bases. The CDR3 bases are TGCGCCAGCAGCTTGACCGTTCTACGGGAGCAGTACTTC. It translates to CASSLTVLREQYF. The entire variable domain, with the rest obtained from reference TRBV5-1 and TRBJ2-7, is as follows: KAGVTQTPRYLIKTRGQQVTLSCSPISGHRSVSWYQQTPGQGLQFLFEYFSETQRNKGNFPGRFSGRQFSNSRSEMNVSTLELGDSALYLCASSLTVLREQYFGPGTRLTVT.

This chain connects TRBV19 to TRBJ1-3; maybe TRBD1 (5 bases). This CDR3 has 14 amino acids. V was shortened by 9 bases and J by 3 bases, with 15 bases between the two germline ends. CDR1 is LNHDA and CDR2 is SQIVND in the germline V gene (reference sequence). The CDR3, as DNA: TGTGCCAGCGGGAGGACAAGCATTGGAAACACCATATATTTT. This translates into CASGRTSIGNTIYF.

This clone was seen once. V gene TRBV11-2 combines with J gene TRBJ2-1, with a weak D call TRBD1 (6 bases). The CDR3 extends over 13 amino acids. Trimming shortened V by 5 bases and J by 7 bases, and 12 bases separated the two germline ends. The V gene's germline CDR1 is SGHAT and CDR2 FQNNGV. The CDR3 DNA is TGTGCCAGCAGCCCAGGGGCAATGAATGAGCAGTTCTTC. Amino acid sequence: CASSPGAMNEQFF.

The V and J genes are TRBV6-5 and TRBJ2-2; unclear D gene. CDR3 length equals 15 residues. The germline V and J ends were trimmed by 1 base and 5 bases, with 11 bases remaining between them. Germline assignment: CDR1 MNHEY and CDR2 SVGAGI. This CDR3 reads CASSYLGIGTGELFF. The DNA for the CDR3 is TGTGCCAGCAGTTACTTGGGGATTGGAACCGGGGAGCTGTTTTTT.

This rearrangement joins TRBV19 to TRBJ2-1; D is unresolved. The germline V and J ends were trimmed by 3 bases and 4 bases, with 13 bases remaining between them. The germline gives CDR1 LNHDA, CDR2 SQIVND (reference sequence). The CDR3 sequence is 15 residues long. This chain's CDR3 is CASSIPRSLYNEQFF. In DNA, the CDR3 is TGTGCCAGTAGTATTCCGCGGAGCCTTTACAATGAGCAGTTCTTC.

This sequence joins TRBV6-5 and TRBJ2-3; weak D call: TRBD1 (6 bases). V was shortened by 6 bases and J by 3 bases, with 13 bases between the two germline ends. The CDR3 consists of 14 residues. Germline V CDR1 and CDR2: MNHEY, SVGAGI. CDR3 loop: CASSRNRATDTQYF. As DNA, the CDR3 is TGTGCCAGCAGCCGAAACAGGGCAACAGATACGCAGTATTTT.

The V gene is TRBV9, the J gene TRBJ1-3; TRBD1 matches 11 bases. Germline-derived CDR1 and CDR2 are SGDLS and YYNGEE. J was trimmed by 1 base and V by 4 bases; bases with no gene match: 13. The CDR3 loop spans 19 amino acids. This CDR3 is CASSSGQGERLGSGNTIYF. DNA of the CDR3: TGTGCCAGCAGCTCGGGACAGGGGGAACGTTTGGGGTCTGGAAACACCATATATTTT.

The gene calls are TRBV27 and TRBJ2-7; either TRBD1 or TRBD2 may fit D (5 bases each). CDR1 is MNHEY, CDR2 SMNVEV, per germline (reference sequence). V was pared by 6 bases and J by 5 bases, with 14 bases between. The CDR3 runs to 13 residues. Here the CDR3 DNA reads TGTGCCAGCAGCTTTAGAGGGGCCCACGAGCAGTACTTC. Protein: CASSFRGAHEQYF.

V usage is TRBV6-1 and J usage is TRBJ1-1; 7 bases align to TRBD1. CDR3 length: 14 amino acids. Germline CDR1 is MNHNS and CDR2 is SASEGT. V was pared by 6 bases and J by 0 bases, with 4 bases of the junction left unmatched. CDR3 residues: CASSLTGLNTEAFF. The DNA of the CDR3 is TGTGCCAGCAGCTTGACAGGGTTGAACACTGAAGCTTTCTTT.

The rearrangement joins TRBV7-8 to TRBJ2-3; tentative D call: TRBD2 (6 bases). CDR1 SGHVS and CDR2 FQNEAQ come from the germline V gene. The V end was cut by 4 bases, the J end by 0 bases, with 11 bases between. The CDR3 totals 15 residues. CDR3 nucleotide sequence: TGTGCCAGCAGCTCAACTAGCAGGAGCACAGATACGCAGTATTTT. It encodes CASSSTSRSTDTQYF.

The chain is built from TRBV7-2 and TRBJ2-7, with a tentative D call TRBD2 (5 bases). The CDR3 length is 14 residues. Between the trimmed V and J ends, which lost 7 bases and 7 bases, there was a span of 20 bases. CDR1 and CDR2 (germline): SGHTA, FQGNSA. For the CDR3, the DNA is TGTGCCAGCACCCTCTTAAGAGGGAGAGGGGAGCAGTACTTC. Residues: CASTLLRGRGEQYF. The full variable domain, its missing parts supplied by reference TRBV7-2 and TRBJ2-7, is GAGVSQSPSNKVTEKGKDVELRCDPISGHTALYWYRQSLGQGLEFLIYFQGNSAPDKSGLPSDRFSAERTGGSVSTLTIQRTQQEDSAVYLCASTLLRGRGEQYFGPGTRLTVT.

The rearrangement links TRBV2 to TRBJ2-6; D is unclear. V was shortened by 5 bases and J by 0 bases, with 11 bases between the two germline ends. Germline V gene sequence: CDR1 SNHLY, CDR2 FYNNEI. The CDR3 sequence is 16 residues long. The CDR3 region has the DNA TGTGCCAGCAGTCAAGGACGCAACTCTGGGGCCAACGTCCTGACTTTC. Encoded protein: CASSQGRNSGANVLTF.

The chain recombines TRBV6-6 with TRBJ2-5, with 15 positions matching TRBD2. V lost 5 bases to trimming and J lost 5 bases; unmatched junction nucleotides: 6. From germline, CDR1 is MNHNY and CDR2 SVGAGI (reference sequence). This CDR3 has 16 residues. The CDR3 loop is CASSRGLAGGGETQYF. The CDR3 coding sequence is TGTGCCAGCAGTCGCGGACTAGCGGGAGGGGGGGAGACCCAGTACTTC.

The chain combines TRBV6-5 with TRBJ2-2, with D possibly being TRBD1 (6 bases). The ends were cut back, 6 bases at V and 5 bases at J, with 16 bases in the middle. Germline lookup yields CDR1 MNHEY and CDR2 SVGAGI. This CDR3 has 15 amino acids. The CDR3 is CASSPGHWGTGELFF. As DNA, the CDR3 is TGTGCCAGCAGCCCGGGACACTGGGGAACCGGGGAGCTGTTTTTT.

This chain links TRBV29-1 with TRBJ1-5, with 8 bases aligning to TRBD1. V dropped 6 bases and J dropped 2; count of bases not matched to a gene: 6. The CDR3 contains 14 residues. Germline-derived CDR1 and CDR2 are SQVTM and ANQGSEA. The CDR3 DNA reads TGCAGCGTCTCAGGGGGCCGGGGCAATCAGCCCCAGCATTTT. Protein sequence: CSVSGGRGNQPQHF. The entire variable domain, with the rest obtained from reference TRBV29-1 and TRBJ1-5, is as follows: SAVISQKPSRDICQRGTSLTIQCQVDSQVTMMFWYRQQPGQSLTLIATANQGSEATYESGFVIDKFPISRPNLTFSTLTVSNMSPEDSSIYLCSVSGGRGNQPQHFGDGTRLSIL.

The rearrangement uses TRBV7-6 and TRBJ2-7, with D tentatively TRBD2 (6 bases). This CDR3 is 18 amino acids long. Germline V lookup: CDR1 SGHVS, CDR2 FNYEAQ. With 0 bases removed from V and 4 bases from J, the gap between germline ends came to 22 bases. The CDR3 spells CASSLAAGTGFFEYEQYF. The CDR3 nucleotides read TGTGCCAGCAGCTTAGCTGCCGGGACTGGATTTTTTGAATACGAGCAGTACTTC.

The gene calls are TRBV6-1 and TRBJ2-1; 9 nucleotides agree with TRBD2. Per germline, CDR1 MNHNS and CDR2 SASEGT. The CDR3 is made up of 14 amino acids. Trimming took 2 bases from V and 14 from J; bases not matched to a gene: 10. CDR3 DNA: TGTGCCAGCAGTGAATCTAGGGCGGGAGGGAGTAAGTTCTTC. Amino acids: CASSESRAGGSKFF.

As concerns this clone: Other DNA sequences within the sample encode an identical CDR3. The rearrangement links TRBV27 to TRBJ2-1; 7 positions agree with TRBD2. Losses at the gene ends were 6 bases for V and 2 bases for J; bases not matched to a gene: 7. The CDR3 sequence is 15 residues long. Germline CDR1 reads MNHEY; CDR2 reads SMNVEV (reference sequence). The CDR3 DNA reads as TGTGCCAGCAGCCCGGGGCTAGCGGCCTACAATGAGCAGTTCTTC. Amino acids: CASSPGLAAYNEQFF.

The V gene is TRBV30, the J gene TRBJ2-7, with 9 bases identical to TRBD2. Germline CDR1 reads GTSNPN; CDR2 reads SVGIG (reference sequence). CDR3 length: 14 residues. V lost 2 bases, J lost 5 bases, and 7 bases stayed unmatched. The CDR3 sequence: CAWSRGGRAHEQYF. CDR3 coding DNA: TGTGCCTGGAGTCGGGGCGGGAGGGCCCACGAGCAGTACTTC.